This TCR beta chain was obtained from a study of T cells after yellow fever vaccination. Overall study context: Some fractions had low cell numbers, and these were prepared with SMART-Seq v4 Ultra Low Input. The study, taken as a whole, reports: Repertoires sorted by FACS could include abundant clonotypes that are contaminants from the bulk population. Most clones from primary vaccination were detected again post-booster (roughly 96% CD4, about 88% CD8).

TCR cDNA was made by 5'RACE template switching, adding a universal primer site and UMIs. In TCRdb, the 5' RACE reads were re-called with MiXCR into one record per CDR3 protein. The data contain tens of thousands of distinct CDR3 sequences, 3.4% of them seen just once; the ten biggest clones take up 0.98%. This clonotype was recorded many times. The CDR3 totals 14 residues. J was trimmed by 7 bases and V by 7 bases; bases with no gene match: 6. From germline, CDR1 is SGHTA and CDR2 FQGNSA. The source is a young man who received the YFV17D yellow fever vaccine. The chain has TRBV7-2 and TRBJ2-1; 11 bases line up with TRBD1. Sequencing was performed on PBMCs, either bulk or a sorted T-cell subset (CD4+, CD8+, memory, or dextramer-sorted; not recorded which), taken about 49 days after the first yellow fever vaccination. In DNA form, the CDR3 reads TGTGCCAGCAAAGGACAGGGGGCGCTTAATGAGCAGTTCTTC. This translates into CASKGQGALNEQFF.